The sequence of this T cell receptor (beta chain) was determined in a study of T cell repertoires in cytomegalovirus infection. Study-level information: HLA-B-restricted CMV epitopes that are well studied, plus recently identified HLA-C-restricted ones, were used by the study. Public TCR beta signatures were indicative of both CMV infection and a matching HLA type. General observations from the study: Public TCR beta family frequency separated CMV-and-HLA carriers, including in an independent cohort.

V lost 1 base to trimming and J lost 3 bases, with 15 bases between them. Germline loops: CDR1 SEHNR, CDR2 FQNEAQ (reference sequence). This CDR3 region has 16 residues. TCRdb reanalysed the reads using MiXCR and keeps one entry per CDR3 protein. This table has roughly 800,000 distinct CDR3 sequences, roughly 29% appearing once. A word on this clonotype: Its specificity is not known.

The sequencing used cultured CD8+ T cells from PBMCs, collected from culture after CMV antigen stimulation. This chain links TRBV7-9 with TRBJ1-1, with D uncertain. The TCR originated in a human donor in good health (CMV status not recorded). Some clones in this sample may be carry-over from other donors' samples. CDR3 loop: CASSLVGYTRYTEAFF. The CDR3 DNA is TGTGCCAGCAGCTTAGTCGGTTATACGCGTTACACTGAAGCTTTCTTT.